These T cell receptor beta chains were read from a single sample in a study of blood T cells in healthy people across ages. In TCRdb, the 5' RACE reads were re-called with MiXCR into one record per CDR3 protein. In the table there are 700,000 to 850,000 distinct CDR3 sequences, roughly 53% of which are singletons. Source material: blood. The receptors derive from an older man in good health. CDR3s include the opening cysteine and the closing phenylalanine or tryptophan. Fields, in order: D gene, V gene, J gene, clone size, CDR3 protein, CDR3 DNA. D genes are given only for firm matches. Only some rows state a clone size, as once, few, many or a class for expanded clones.

>-|TRBV6-6|TRBJ2-7|once
CASSYKGTETYGQYF
TGTGCCAGCAGTTACAAAGGGACGGAGACCTACGGGCAGTACTTC
>TRBD1|TRBV7-9|TRBJ1-6|-
CASSARQGGNSPLHF
TGTGCCAGCAGCGCCCGACAGGGAGGGAATTCACCCCTCCACTTT
>TRBD1|TRBV5-6|TRBJ2-5|-
CASSTYRGGSSKETQYF
TGTGCCAGCAGCACATACAGGGGTGGGTCATCAAAAGAGACCCAGTACTTC
>-|TRBV6-5|TRBJ2-2|-
CASSYSNRNTGELFF
TGTGCCAGCAGTTACTCGAACAGGAACACCGGGGAGCTGTTTTTT
>TRBD2|TRBV20-1|TRBJ2-1|-
CSARPSGIIWGEQFF
TGCAGTGCTCGACCGAGCGGGATCATCTGGGGTGAGCAGTTCTTC
>TRBD1|TRBV20-1|TRBJ1-2|-
CSAPPGTGDYYGYTF
TGCAGTGCTCCCCCCGGGACAGGGGATTACTATGGCTACACCTTC
>-|TRBV27|TRBJ2-7|-
CASSGPRAVFTYEQYF
TGTGCCAGCAGTGGACCCAGGGCAGTTTTTACCTACGAGCAGTACTTC
>TRBD1|TRBV20-1|TRBJ2-1|-
CSAIIRWPGQYNEQFF
TGCAGTGCTATCATCCGTTGGCCGGGACAGTACAATGAGCAGTTCTTC
>-|TRBV2|TRBJ2-2|-
CASRATGSTGELFF
TGTGCCAGCAGGGCCACAGGGTCCACCGGGGAGCTGTTTTTT
>-|TRBV15|TRBJ2-7|-
CATRTGHSSYEQYF
TGTGCCACCAGAACGGGACACTCATCCTACGAGCAGTACTTC
>-|TRBV6-1|TRBJ1-2|few
CASSELGDGYTF
TGTGCCAGCAGTGAGCTGGGGGATGGCTACACCTTC
>TRBD1|TRBV29-1|TRBJ2-3|few
CSVGHSGTGERYAYF
TGCAGCGTTGGGCACTCCGGGACAGGGGAAAGATACGCGTATTTT
>-|TRBV2|TRBJ1-2|-
CASTGVGYTF
TGTGCCAGCACCGGGGTCGGCTACACCTTC
>TRBD2|TRBV28|TRBJ2-3|once
CASRTRLAADTQYF
TGTGCCAGCAGAACTCGACTAGCGGCAGATACGCAGTATTTT
>TRBD1|TRBV5-1|TRBJ2-7|few
CASTATGGYEQYF
TGCGCCAGCACCGCGACAGGGGGCTACGAGCAGTACTTC
>TRBD1|TRBV6-5|TRBJ1-2|few
CASSPRDRGGYGYTF
TGTGCCAGCAGTCCCCGGGACAGGGGAGGGTATGGCTACACCTTC
>-|TRBV10-3|TRBJ2-1|-
CAISDPRTVPFF
TGTGCCATCAGTGATCCCCGGACCGTTCCGTTCTTC
>-|TRBV29-1|TRBJ1-4|-
CSVWGADEKLFF
TGCAGCGTTTGGGGGGCCGATGAAAAACTGTTTTTT
>TRBD2|TRBV5-1|TRBJ2-1|-
CASSLSGGFGYNEQFF
TGCGCCAGCAGCTTGTCGGGGGGTTTCGGTTACAATGAGCAGTTCTTC
>-|TRBV28|TRBJ2-1|-
CASSGGDVLFVQFF
TGTGCCAGCAGTGGCGGAGACGTACTGTTTGTGCAGTTCTTC
>-|TRBV5-6|TRBJ2-1|once
CASSLIAGINEQFF
TGTGCCAGCAGCTTGATCGCAGGAATAAATGAGCAGTTCTTC
>-|TRBV6-1|TRBJ2-7|-
CASRDWGTPSYEQYF
TGTGCCAGCAGGGATTGGGGGACGCCATCCTACGAGCAGTACTTC
>-|TRBV4-1|TRBJ1-5|few
CASSPSTNQPQHF
TGCGCCAGCAGCCCCTCCACAAATCAGCCCCAGCATTTT
>-|TRBV7-9|TRBJ1-2|-
CASSPEEGSYGYTF
TGTGCCAGCAGCCCCGAAGAGGGAAGCTATGGCTACACCTTC
>-|TRBV5-1|TRBJ2-1|-
CASSETGRGDEQFF
TGCGCCAGCAGCGAGACGGGACGGGGAGATGAGCAGTTCTTC
>TRBD2|TRBV6-4|TRBJ2-3|-
CASSEGLGTTQYF
TGTGCCAGCAGCGAAGGACTAGGGACCACGCAGTATTTT
>TRBD1|TRBV24-1|TRBJ2-3|-
CATSDHRQGRTDTQYF
TGTGCCACCAGTGACCATAGACAGGGGAGGACAGATACGCAGTATTTT
>-|TRBV7-9|TRBJ1-2|-
CASSPRGLNVYGYTF
TGTGCCAGCAGCCCCAGAGGCTTAAATGTATATGGCTACACCTTC
>-|TRBV4-2|TRBJ2-5|-
CASSQTQDYQETQYF
TGTGCCAGCAGCCAAACACAGGATTACCAAGAGACCCAGTACTTC
>-|TRBV7-2|TRBJ1-2|-
CASRLAGGRASYGYTF
TGTGCCAGCAGACTAGCGGGGGGGCGAGCGAGTTATGGCTACACCTTC
>TRBD1|TRBV2|TRBJ1-2|-
CASFGEGGGYGYTF
TGTGCCAGCTTCGGGGAAGGGGGCGGATATGGCTACACCTTC
>TRBD1|TRBV28|TRBJ2-7|many
CASRGSGDRHYEQYF
TGTGCCAGCAGAGGGTCCGGGGACAGACACTACGAGCAGTACTTC
>TRBD2|TRBV20-1|TRBJ2-1|-
CSARVSLAENEQFF
TGCAGTGCTAGAGTCTCGCTAGCGGAAAATGAGCAGTTCTTC
>-|TRBV7-2|TRBJ2-7|few
CASSETAPREAYEQYF
TGTGCCAGTAGCGAAACGGCCCCCCGGGAAGCCTACGAGCAGTACTTC
>-|TRBV20-1|TRBJ2-7|-
CSARSGNEQYF
TGCAGTGCTAGGTCGGGAAACGAGCAGTACTTC
>TRBD1|TRBV2|TRBJ2-1|-
CASSPRVTPGGRYNEQFF
TGTGCCAGCAGCCCCCGCGTTACCCCAGGGGGTCGGTACAATGAGCAGTTCTTC
>-|TRBV29-1|TRBJ1-2|-
CSVERQEAGGYGYTF
TGCAGCGTTGAAAGACAGGAGGCCGGGGGTTATGGCTACACCTTC
>-|TRBV7-2|TRBJ1-5|few
CASSFRGGSNQPQHF
TGTGCCAGCAGCTTCCGGGGGGGAAGCAATCAGCCCCAGCATTTT
>-|TRBV6-1|TRBJ1-1|-
CASSLGPPLTEAFF
TGTGCCAGCAGTCTCGGCCCCCCTCTCACTGAAGCTTTCTTT
>-|TRBV20-1|TRBJ2-1|-
CSAPDGAYNEQFF
TGCAGTGCTCCGGACGGAGCCTACAATGAGCAGTTCTTC
>-|TRBV7-9|TRBJ2-7|-
CASSGGTVYEQYF
TGCGCCAGCAGCGGCGGGACAGTCTACGAGCAGTACTTC
>-|TRBV20-1|TRBJ2-5|-
CSAPRLQTETQYF
TGCAGTGCTCCCCGACTACAAACCGAGACCCAGTACTTC
>TRBD2|TRBV10-3|TRBJ2-7|-
CAITAGQGETSGRSGGSYEQYF
TGTGCCATCACCGCGGGACAGGGGGAGACTAGCGGGAGGAGCGGGGGATCCTACGAGCAGTACTTC
>-|TRBV9|TRBJ2-1|-
CASSVGARGLNEQFF
TGTGCCAGCAGCGTAGGGGCACGGGGGCTGAATGAGCAGTTCTTC
>-|TRBV7-2|TRBJ1-2|-
CASSRSPRTANGYTF
TGTGCCAGCAGCCGCAGCCCGAGAACAGCGAATGGCTACACCTTC
>TRBD1|TRBV12-3/TRBV12-4|TRBJ2-7|few
CASREDRTYEQYF
TGTGCCAGCAGGGAGGACAGGACCTACGAGCAGTACTTC
>-|TRBV20-1|TRBJ1-2|-
CSAREPVNYGYTF
TGCAGTGCTAGAGAACCAGTCAACTATGGCTACACCTTC
>TRBD2|TRBV20-1|TRBJ2-5|few
CSAREGTSGRQETQYF
TGCAGTGCTAGGGAAGGGACTAGCGGGAGGCAAGAGACCCAGTACTTC
>-|TRBV12-3/TRBV12-4|TRBJ2-6|few
CASSSGDDGANVLTF
TGTGCCAGCAGTTCGGGGGATGATGGGGCCAACGTCCTGACTTTC
>-|TRBV4-1|TRBJ2-7|-
CASSPKWPGSSSYEQYF
TGCGCCAGCAGCCCCAAGTGGCCGGGGAGTAGCTCCTACGAGCAGTACTTC
>-|TRBV7-9|TRBJ1-1|-
CASNRRGAATEAFF
TGTGCCAGCAACCGACGGGGGGCTGCCACTGAAGCTTTCTTT
>-|TRBV3-1|TRBJ2-1|few
CASSTLFEQFF
TGTGCCAGCAGCACCCTCTTTGAGCAGTTCTTC
>TRBD1|TRBV5-1|TRBJ2-7|few
CASSLAGDRRTYEQYF
TGCGCCAGCAGCTTGGCCGGGGACAGGAGGACCTACGAGCAGTACTTC
>-|TRBV5-5|TRBJ2-2|-
CASSLEGKNTGELFF
TGTGCCAGCAGCTTGGAAGGGAAGAACACCGGGGAGCTGTTTTTT
>TRBD1|TRBV9|TRBJ1-2|-
CASSGQGSGYTF
TGTGCCAGCAGCGGACAGGGGTCTGGCTACACCTTC
>TRBD1|TRBV5-1|TRBJ2-5|few
CASSPGQGALETQYF
TGCGCCAGCAGCCCGGGACAGGGGGCTTTGGAGACCCAGTACTTC
>-|TRBV3-1|TRBJ1-2|-
CASSQDLGGGYTF
TGTGCCAGCAGCCAAGATTTGGGCGGTGGCTACACCTTC
>-|TRBV4-2|TRBJ2-3|-
CASSQAGSRGDTQYF
TGTGCCAGCAGCCAAGCAGGGAGTAGGGGGGATACGCAGTATTTT
>-|TRBV6-2/TRBV6-3|TRBJ2-1|-
CASSDLSEGQQFF
TGTGCCAGCAGTGACCTTTCGGAGGGTCAGCAGTTCTTC